This TCR beta chain was obtained from a study of blood T cell repertoires in COVID-19. Study background: There were acute and convalescent COVID-19 samples, and they came from the United States, Italy and Spain. T cells, B-cell-depleted T cells, or PBMCs supplied cDNA or gDNA.

This CDR3 has 13 amino acids. V was shortened by 1 base and J by 1 base, with 4 bases between the two germline ends. Germline CDR1 and CDR2: KGHSH and LQKENI. In the original processing: Counts of nucleated cells, estimated from reference gene primer amplification, were obtained. Measured with immunoSEQ multiplex PCR; TCRdb has only the in-frame clones, and not every one. V and J calls and clone size are given by that table; D and trimming were obtained from the DNA. Of 250,000 to 400,000 clones in the sample, 80% to 90% were seen once. V is TRBV18 and J is TRBJ1-1; D is unclear. The TCR originated in a man over 45 with active or convalescent COVID-19. Material for sequencing was peripheral blood. CDR3 loop: CASSPRGNTEAFF. CDR3 DNA: TGTGCCAGCTCACCACGAGGGAACACTGAAGCTTTCTTT.